The clone carrying this T cell receptor (beta chain) was seen only a few times. Germline loops: CDR1 MNHNY, CDR2 SVGAGI (reference sequence). This CDR3 is built from 16 residues. V trimming: 1 base; J trimming: 1 base; junction bases outside the gene matches: 4. Amplification targeted TCR beta CDR3 regions from RNA transcripts. The HTBI set primed first-round TCR CDR3 RT-PCR. MiXCR was run by TCRdb on the multiplex PCR reads, yielding one entry per CDR3 protein. The sample holds about 580,000 distinct CDR3 sequences, approximately 15% seen once. This entry is derived from a study of T cells in Graves' hyperthyroidism and ophthalmopathy.

Sample: blood. This clonotype originated in a woman in her twenties or thirties with Graves' hyperthyroidism that later progressed to Graves' ophthalmopathy. The chain uses TRBV6-6 and TRBJ2-7, with 10 bases identical to TRBD1. Here the CDR3 DNA reads TGTGCCAGCAGTTACTTATGGACAGGGGGGTCCTACGAGCAGTACTTC. This encodes CASSYLWTGGSYEQYF.